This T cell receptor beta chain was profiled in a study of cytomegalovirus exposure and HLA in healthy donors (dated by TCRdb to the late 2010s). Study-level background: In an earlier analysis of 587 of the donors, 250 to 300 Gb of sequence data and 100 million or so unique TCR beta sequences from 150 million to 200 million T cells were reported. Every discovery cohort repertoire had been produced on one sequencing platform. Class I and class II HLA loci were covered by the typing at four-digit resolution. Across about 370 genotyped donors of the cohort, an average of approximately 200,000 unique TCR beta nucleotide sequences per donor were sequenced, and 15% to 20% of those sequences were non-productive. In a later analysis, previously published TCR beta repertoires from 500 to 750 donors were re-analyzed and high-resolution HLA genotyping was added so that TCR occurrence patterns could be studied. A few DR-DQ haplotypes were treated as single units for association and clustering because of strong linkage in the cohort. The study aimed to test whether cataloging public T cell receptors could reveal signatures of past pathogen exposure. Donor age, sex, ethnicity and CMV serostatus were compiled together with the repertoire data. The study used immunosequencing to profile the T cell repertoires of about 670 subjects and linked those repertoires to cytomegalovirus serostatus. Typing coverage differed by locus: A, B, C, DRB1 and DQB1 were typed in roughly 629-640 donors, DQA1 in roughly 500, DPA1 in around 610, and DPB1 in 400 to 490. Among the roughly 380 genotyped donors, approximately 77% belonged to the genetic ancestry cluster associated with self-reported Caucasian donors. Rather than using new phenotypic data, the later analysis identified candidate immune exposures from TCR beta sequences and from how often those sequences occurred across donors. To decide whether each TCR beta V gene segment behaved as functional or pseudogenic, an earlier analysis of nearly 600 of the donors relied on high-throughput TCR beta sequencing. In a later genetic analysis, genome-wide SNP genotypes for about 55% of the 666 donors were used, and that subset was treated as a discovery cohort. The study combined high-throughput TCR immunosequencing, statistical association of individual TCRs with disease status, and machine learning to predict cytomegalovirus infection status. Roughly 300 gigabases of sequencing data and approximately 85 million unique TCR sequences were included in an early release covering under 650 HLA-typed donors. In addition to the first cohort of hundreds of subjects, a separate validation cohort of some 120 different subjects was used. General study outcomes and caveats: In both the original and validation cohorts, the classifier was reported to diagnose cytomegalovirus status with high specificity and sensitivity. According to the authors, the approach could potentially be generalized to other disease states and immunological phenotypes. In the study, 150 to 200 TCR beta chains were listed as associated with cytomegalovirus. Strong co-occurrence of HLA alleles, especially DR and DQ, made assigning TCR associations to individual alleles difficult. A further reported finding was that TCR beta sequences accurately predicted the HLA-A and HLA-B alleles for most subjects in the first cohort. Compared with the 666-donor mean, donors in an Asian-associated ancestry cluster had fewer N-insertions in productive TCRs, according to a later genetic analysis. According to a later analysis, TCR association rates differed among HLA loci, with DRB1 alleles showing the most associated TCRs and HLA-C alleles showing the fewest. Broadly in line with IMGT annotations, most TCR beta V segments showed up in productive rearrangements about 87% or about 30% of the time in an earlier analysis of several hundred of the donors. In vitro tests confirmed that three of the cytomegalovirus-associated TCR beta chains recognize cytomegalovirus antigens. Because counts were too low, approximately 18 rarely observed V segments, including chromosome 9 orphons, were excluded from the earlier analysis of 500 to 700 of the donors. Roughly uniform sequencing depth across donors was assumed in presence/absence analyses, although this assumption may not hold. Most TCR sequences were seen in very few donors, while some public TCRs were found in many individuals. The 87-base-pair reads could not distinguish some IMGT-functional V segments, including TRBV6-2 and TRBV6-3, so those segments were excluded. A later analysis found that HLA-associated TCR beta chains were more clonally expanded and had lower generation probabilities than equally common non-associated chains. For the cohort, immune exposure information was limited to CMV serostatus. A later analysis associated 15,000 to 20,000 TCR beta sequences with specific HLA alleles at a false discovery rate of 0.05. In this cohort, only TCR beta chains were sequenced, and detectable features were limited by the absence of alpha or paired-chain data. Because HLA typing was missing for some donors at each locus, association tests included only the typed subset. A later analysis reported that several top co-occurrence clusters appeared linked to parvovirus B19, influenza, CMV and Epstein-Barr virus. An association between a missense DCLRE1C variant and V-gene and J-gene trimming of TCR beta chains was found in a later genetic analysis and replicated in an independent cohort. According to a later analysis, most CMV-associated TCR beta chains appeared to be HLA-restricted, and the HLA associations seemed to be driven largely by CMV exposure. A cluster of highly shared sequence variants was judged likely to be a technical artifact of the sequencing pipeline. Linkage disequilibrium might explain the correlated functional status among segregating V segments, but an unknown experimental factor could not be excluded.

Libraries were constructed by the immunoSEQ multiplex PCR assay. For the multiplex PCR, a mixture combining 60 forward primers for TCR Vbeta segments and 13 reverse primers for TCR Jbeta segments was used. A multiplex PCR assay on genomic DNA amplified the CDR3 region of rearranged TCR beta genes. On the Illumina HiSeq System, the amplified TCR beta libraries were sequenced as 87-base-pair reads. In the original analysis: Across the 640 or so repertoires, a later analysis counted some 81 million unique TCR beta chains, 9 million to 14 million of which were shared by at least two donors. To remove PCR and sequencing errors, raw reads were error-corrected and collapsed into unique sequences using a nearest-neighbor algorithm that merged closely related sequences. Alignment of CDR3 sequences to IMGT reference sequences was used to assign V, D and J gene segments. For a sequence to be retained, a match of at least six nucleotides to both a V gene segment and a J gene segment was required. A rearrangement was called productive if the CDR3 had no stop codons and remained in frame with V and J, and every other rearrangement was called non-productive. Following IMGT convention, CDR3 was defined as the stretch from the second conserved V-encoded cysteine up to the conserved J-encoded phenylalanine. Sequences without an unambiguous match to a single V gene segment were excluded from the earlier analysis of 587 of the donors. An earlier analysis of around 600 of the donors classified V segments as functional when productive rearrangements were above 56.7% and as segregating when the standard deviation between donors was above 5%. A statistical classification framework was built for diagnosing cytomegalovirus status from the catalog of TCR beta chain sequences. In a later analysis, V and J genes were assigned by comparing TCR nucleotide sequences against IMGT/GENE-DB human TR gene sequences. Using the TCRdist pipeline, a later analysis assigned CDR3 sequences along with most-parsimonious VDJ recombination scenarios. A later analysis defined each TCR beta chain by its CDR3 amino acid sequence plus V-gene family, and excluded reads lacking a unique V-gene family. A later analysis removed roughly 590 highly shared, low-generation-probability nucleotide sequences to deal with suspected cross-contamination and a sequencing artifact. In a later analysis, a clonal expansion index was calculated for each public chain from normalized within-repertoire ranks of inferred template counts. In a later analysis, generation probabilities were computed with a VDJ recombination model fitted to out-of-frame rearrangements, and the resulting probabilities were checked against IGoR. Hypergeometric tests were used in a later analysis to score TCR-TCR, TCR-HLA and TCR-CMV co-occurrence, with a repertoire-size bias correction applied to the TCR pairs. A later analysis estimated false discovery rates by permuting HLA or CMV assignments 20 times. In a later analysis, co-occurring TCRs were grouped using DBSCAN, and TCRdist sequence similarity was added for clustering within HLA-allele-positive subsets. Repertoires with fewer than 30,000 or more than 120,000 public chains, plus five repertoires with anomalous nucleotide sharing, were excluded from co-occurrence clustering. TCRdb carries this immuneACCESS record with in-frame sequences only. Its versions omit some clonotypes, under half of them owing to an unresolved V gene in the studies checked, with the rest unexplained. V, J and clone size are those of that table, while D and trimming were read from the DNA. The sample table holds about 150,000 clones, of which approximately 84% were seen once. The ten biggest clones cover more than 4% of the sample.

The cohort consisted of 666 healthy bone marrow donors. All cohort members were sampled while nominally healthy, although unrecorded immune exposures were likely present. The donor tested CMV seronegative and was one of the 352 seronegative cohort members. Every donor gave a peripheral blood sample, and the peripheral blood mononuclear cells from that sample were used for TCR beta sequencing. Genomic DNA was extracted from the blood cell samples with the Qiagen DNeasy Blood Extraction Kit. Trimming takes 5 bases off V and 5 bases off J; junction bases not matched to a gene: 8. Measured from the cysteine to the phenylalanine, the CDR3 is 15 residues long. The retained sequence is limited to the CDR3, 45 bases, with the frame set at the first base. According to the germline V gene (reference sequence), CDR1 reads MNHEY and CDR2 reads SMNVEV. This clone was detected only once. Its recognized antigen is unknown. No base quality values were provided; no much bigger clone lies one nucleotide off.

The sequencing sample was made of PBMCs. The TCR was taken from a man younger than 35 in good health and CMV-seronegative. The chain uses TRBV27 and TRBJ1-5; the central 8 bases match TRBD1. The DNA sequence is TGTGCCAGCAGTCCACAGGGGGTTGGGGATCAGCCCCAGCATTTT. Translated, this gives CASSPQGVGDQPQHF.